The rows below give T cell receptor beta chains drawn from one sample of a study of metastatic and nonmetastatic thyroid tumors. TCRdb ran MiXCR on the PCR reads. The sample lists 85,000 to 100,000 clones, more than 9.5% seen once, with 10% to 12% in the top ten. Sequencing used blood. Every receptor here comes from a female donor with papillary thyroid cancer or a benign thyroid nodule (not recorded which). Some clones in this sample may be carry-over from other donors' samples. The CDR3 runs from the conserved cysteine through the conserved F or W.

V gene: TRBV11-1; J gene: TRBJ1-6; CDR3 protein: CASSLAYNSPLHF
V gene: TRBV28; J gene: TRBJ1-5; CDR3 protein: CASLDRPNQPQHF
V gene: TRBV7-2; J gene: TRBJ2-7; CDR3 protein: CASSLDSNSYEQYF
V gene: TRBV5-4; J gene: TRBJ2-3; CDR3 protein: CASSLAATPGTDTQYF
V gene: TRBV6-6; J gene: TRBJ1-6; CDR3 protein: CASSYKDNSPLHF
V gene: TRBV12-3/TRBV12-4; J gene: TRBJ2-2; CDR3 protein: CASIRRLAGTGELFF
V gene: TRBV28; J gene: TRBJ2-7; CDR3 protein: CASSWGSYEQYF
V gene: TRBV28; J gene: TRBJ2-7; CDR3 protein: CASSDSSGNSYEQYF
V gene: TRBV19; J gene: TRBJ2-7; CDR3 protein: CASKPWQEAYEQYF
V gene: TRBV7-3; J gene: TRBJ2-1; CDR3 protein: CASSHKRRSSYNEQFF
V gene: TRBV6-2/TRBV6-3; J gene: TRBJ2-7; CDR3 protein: CASRLGRLGSPSSYEQYF
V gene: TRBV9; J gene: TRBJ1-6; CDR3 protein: CASSVGGEHNSPLHF
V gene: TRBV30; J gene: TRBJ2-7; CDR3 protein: CAWSPMAYEQYF
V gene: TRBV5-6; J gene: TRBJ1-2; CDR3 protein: CASSDGTLLYGYTF
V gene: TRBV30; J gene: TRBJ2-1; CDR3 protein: CAWSGVNEQFF
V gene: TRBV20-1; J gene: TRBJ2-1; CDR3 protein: CSARDWSLAGVYDEQFF
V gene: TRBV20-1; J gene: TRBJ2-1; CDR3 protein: CSASTWVGEQFF
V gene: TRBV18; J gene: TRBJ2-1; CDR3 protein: CASSPLEVNEQFF
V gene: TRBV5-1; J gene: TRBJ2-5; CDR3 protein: CASRSLGGGRADETQYF
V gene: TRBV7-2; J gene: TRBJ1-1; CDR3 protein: CASSPLGQGTEAFF
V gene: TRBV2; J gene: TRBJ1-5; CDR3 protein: CASRGDRVYNQPQHF
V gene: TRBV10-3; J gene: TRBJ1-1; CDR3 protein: CAISPTVGAEAFF
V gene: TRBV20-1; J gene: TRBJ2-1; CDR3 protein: CSAKAPLDEQFF
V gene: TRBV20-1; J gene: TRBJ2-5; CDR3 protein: CSAIIWREAIVETQYF
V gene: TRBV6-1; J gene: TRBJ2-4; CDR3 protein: CASSEEGRGASAKNIQYF
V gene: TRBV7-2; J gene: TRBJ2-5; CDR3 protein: CASSLAFETQYF
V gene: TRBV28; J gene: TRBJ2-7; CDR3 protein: CASSLGLDSEQYF
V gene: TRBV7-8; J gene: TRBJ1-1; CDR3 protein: CASSSGFTEAFF
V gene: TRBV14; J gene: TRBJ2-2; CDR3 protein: CASSQNADTGELFF
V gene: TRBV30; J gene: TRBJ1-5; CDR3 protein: CAWSSGTGYQPQHF
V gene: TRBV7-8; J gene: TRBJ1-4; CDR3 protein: CASSLGGIFEKLFF
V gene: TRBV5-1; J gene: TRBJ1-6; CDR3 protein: CASSRGGTARNSPLHF
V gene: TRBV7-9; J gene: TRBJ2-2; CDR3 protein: CASSLELTGELFF
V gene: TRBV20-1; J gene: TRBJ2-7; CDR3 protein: CSARGGTTYEQYF
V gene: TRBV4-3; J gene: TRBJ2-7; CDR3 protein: CASSPDRAYEQYF
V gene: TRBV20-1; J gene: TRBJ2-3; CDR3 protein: CSARNRLNTDTQYF
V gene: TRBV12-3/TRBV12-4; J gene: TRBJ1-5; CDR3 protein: CASSLTGDNQPQHF
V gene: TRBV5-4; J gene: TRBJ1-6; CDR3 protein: CASSTEQRNSPLHF
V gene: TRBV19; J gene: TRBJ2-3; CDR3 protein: CASRNGQGTDTQYF
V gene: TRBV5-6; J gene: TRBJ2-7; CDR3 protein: CASSFFNSYEQYF
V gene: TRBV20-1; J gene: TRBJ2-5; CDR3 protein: CSARRNQETQYF
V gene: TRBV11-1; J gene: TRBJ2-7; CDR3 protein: CASSQGGQGSEQYF
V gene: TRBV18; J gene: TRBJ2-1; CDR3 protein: CASSRQGVNEQFF
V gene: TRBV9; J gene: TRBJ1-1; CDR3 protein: CASSVGSGNTEAFF
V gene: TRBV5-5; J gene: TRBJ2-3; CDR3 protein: CASSLGGYSTDTQYF
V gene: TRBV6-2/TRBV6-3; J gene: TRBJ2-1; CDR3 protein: CASRGLASYEQFF
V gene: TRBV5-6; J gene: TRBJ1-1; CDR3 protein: CASSLGTPEAFF
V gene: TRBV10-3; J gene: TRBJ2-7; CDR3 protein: CAISESGGGISYEQYF
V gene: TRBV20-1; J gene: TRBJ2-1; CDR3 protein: CSARRIAGEIEQFF
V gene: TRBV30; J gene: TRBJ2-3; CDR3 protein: CALHPRQGTQYF
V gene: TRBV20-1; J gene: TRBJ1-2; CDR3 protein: CSARDSGVGGYTF
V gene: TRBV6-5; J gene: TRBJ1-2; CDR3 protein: CAGSYVGQGYGYTF